These 23 T cell receptor beta chains share one sample of origin, sequenced in a study of blood T cells in healthy people across ages (dated by TCRdb to the mid-2010s). Library preparation was by 5' RACE. Instrument used: Illumina HiSeq 2500. A second PCR of about 6 to 12 cycles was performed with a sample-barcoded 5' primer and a J-beta primer mix. In-frame beta chains were kept once TCRdb had trimmed the public reads at Q25 with fastp and called clones with MiXCR. CDR3 protein sequences are deduplicated, and each keeps its most common genes and DNA. For this sample there are approximately 940,000 distinct CDR3 sequences; about 48% appear just once. 13% of the sample comes from the top ten. Sequenced sample: blood. The source is a man younger than 40 in good health.

With regard to this clonotype: Being one base from a much bigger clone, this may be a read error. V and J are TRBV11-2 and TRBJ2-7; 7 nucleotides match TRBD1. Germline lookup yields CDR1 SGHAT and CDR2 FQNNGV. Trimming took 7 bases from V and 2 from J; bases not matched to a gene: 8. This CDR3 region has 14 residues. The CDR3 sequence: CASNSRQGPYEQYF. The CDR3 nucleotides are TGTGCCAGCAACTCAAGACAGGGTCCCTACGAGCAGTACTTC.

This clonotype showed up just a few times. The chain employs TRBV5-1 and TRBJ1-5, with unresolved D. Between the trimmed V and J ends, which lost 4 bases and 4 bases, there was a span of 9 bases. This CDR3 is 13 amino acids long. Germline V gene lookup returns CDR1 SGHRS and CDR2 YFSETQ. The CDR3 spells CASSERVNQPQHF. DNA for the CDR3: TGCGCCAGCAGCGAACGGGTGAATCAGCCCCAGCATTTT.

This chain links TRBV10-3 with TRBJ2-4, with 12 bases identical to TRBD2. The J call is uncertain, as TRBJ2-7 better fits the DNA end. The germline V gene has CDR1 ENHRY and CDR2 SYGVKD. The CDR3 has 15 residues. The CDR3 region is CAISSSGGDAYEQYF. CDR3 nucleotides: TGTGCCATCAGTTCTAGCGGGGGGGATGCCTACGAGCAGTACTTC.

J is TRBJ1-1 and V is TRBV6-1; 7 nucleotides line up with TRBD1. The trim removed 2 bases at V and 0 bases at J, leaving 6 bases unmatched. The CDR3 consists of 16 residues. CDR1 and CDR2 (germline): MNHNS, SASEGT. CDR3 sequence reads: CASSERWDSLNTEAFF. CDR3 nucleotide sequence: TGTGCCAGCAGTGAAAGATGGGACAGTCTGAACACTGAAGCTTTCTTT.

The chain joins TRBV6-5 to TRBJ2-6; no clear D gene. CDR3 length: 12 amino acids. V lost 0 bases, J lost 13 bases, and 7 bases lay in between. Germline loops: CDR1 MNHEY, CDR2 SVGAGI. The CDR3, as DNA: TGTGCCAGCAGTTACTCCGTCGGTGTCCTGACTTTC. Amino acids: CASSYSVGVLTF.

The chain recombines TRBV11-2 with TRBJ2-5; 12 bases are shared with TRBD2. J was trimmed by 4 bases and V by 1 base; bases with no gene match: 7. The CDR3 covers 17 residues. Germline-derived CDR1 and CDR2 are SGHAT and FQNNGV. In DNA form, the CDR3 reads TGTGCCAGCAGCTTAGGCCTAGCGGGGGGGCCCAGAGAGACCCAGTACTTC. The encoded protein is CASSLGLAGGPRETQYF.

The V and J genes are TRBV27 and TRBJ2-3; D could derive from TRBD1 or TRBD2 (5 bases each). V was pared by 4 bases and J by 6 bases, with 11 bases between. The CDR3 is made up of 13 amino acids. Germline CDR1 MNHEY, CDR2 SMNVEV (reference sequence). CDR3 sequence: CASSSRDQDTQYF. In DNA form, the CDR3 reads TGTGCCAGCAGTTCCCGGGACCAGGATACGCAGTATTTT.

The chain uses TRBV29-1 and TRBJ2-3, with 7 bases lining up with TRBD2. V trimming: 6 bases; J trimming: 5 bases; junction bases outside the gene matches: 11. The CDR3 is 14 amino acids. Looked up from germline, CDR1 is SQVTM and CDR2 is ANQGSEA. In DNA form, the CDR3 reads TGCAGCGTCCTCCTAGCCCCGGGGGGAGATACGCAGTATTTT. It translates to CSVLLAPGGDTQYF.

The J gene is TRBJ2-3, the V gene TRBV6-1, with D tentatively TRBD1 (6 bases). This CDR3 spans 16 amino acids. From germline, CDR1 is MNHNS and CDR2 SASEGT. The V end lost 3 bases, the J end lost 0 bases, and 13 bases lay between the germline ends. The CDR3: CASSDRGPSSTDTQYF. As DNA, the CDR3 is TGTGCCAGCAGTGACAGGGGTCCGTCTAGCACAGATACGCAGTATTTT.

Regarding this clonotype: Germline is not matched at one junction end, which may reflect a read error. CDR3 DNA: TGCACCAGCAGCGAGAGGACAGGGGATACAGATACGCAGTATTTT. It codes for CTSSERTGDTDTQYF. The V call is TRBV4-1, the J call TRBJ2-3; 9 bases are shared with TRBD1. The germline gives CDR1 MGHRA, CDR2 YSYEKL. The CDR3 contains 15 residues.

The chain joins TRBV20-1 to TRBJ1-2, with D unresolved. Germline V CDR1 and CDR2: DFQATT, SNEGSKA (reference sequence). V was clipped by 0 bases and J by 1 base, with 9 bases between them. The length of the CDR3 is 14 residues. The CDR3 DNA is TGCAGTGCTAGAGATCTGGACGGTAACTATGGCTACACCTTC. Amino acid sequence: CSARDLDGNYGYTF.

V gene TRBV5-1 combines with J gene TRBJ2-1; D unclear. The length of the CDR3 is 15 residues. Germline V gene data show CDR1 as SGHRS and CDR2 as YFSETQ. Trimming took 1 base from V and 0 from J, leaving 8 bases between them. CDR3: CASSLRRASYNEQFF. As DNA, the CDR3 is TGCGCCAGCAGCTTGAGACGTGCCTCCTACAATGAGCAGTTCTTC.

In this sample, this clonotype turned up a few times. A single base separates this from a much larger clone, so it may be a read error. The chain couples TRBV2 to TRBJ2-7; possibly TRBD1 or TRBD2 for D (5 bases each). Trimming stripped 1 base from V and 7 bases from J, with 11 bases between. The CDR3 length is 13 residues. In germline, CDR1 is SNHLY, CDR2 FYNNEI. DNA of the CDR3: TGTGCCAGCAGTGAAGGGGGGACCACTGAGCAGTACTTC. Its translation: CASSEGGTTEQYF.

The gene calls are TRBV3-1 and TRBJ2-1; D call uncertain. This CDR3 region has 14 residues. V lost 0 bases, J lost 9 bases, and 12 bases lay in between. CDR1 is LGHDT and CDR2 is YNNKEL in the germline V gene (reference sequence). The CDR3 DNA reads as TGTGCCAGCAGCCAAGATTTGGCTATCGCTGAGCAGTTCTTC. Residues: CASSQDLAIAEQFF.

The V call is TRBV20-1, the J call TRBJ2-5, with 7 bases fitting TRBD1. The J call may be incorrect, as the DNA end agrees better with TRBJ2-7. Germline V CDR1 and CDR2: DFQATT, SNEGSKA (reference sequence). The CDR3 sequence is 13 residues long. The CDR3 DNA sequence: TGCAGTGCTCGCCACAGGGGATCCCACGAGCAGTACTTC. This translates into CSARHRGSHEQYF.

Regarding this clonotype: A junction boundary mismatches the germline segment, possibly from a read error. The rearrangement uses TRBV6-5 and TRBJ2-4; possibly TRBD1 for D (6 bases). The CDR3 is made up of 18 amino acids. Per the germline V gene, CDR1 is MNHEY and CDR2 is SVGAGI. The CDR3 region has the DNA TGTGCCAGCAGCTTAACGGCGCTTGGACAGCTAGCCAAAAACAGTCAGTACTTC. It codes for CASSLTALGQLAKNSQYF.

This clonotype showed up just a few times. The CDR3 sequence is CASSTGFQQPQHF. CDR3 coding DNA: TGTGCCAGCAGTACAGGGTTCCAGCAGCCCCAGCATTTT. The chain employs TRBV7-9 and TRBJ1-5; perhaps TRBD1 as D (6 bases). This CDR3 has 13 residues. The V and J ends lost 6 bases and 7 bases respectively, with 13 bases between them. The V gene's germline CDR1 is SEHNR and CDR2 FQNEAQ (reference sequence).

This clonotype was observed a few times. The chain uses TRBV7-2 and TRBJ1-2; possible D gene TRBD1, 6 bases. Trimming took 4 bases from V and 8 from J, leaving 20 bases between them. The germline gives CDR1 SGHTA, CDR2 FQGNSA. There are 15 residues in the CDR3. CDR3 DNA sequence: TGTGCCAGCAGCTCCCCAACCGCCAGGGGAGAGGGCTACACCTTC. Protein: CASSSPTARGEGYTF.

The chain uses TRBV29-1 and TRBJ2-7; D might be TRBD1 (5 bases). The CDR3 is 12 amino acids. Trimming removed 7 bases from V and 0 bases from J, with 10 bases in between. CDR1 is SQVTM and CDR2 is ANQGSEA in the germline V gene. CDR3 in amino acids: CSAIQVSYEQYF. The DNA of the CDR3 is TGCAGCGCCATACAGGTCTCCTACGAGCAGTACTTC.

For this clonotype: Being one base from a much bigger clone, this may be a read error. The chain employs TRBV7-2 and TRBJ2-1; D gene ambiguous. Trimming pared 5 bases from V and 5 bases from J, leaving 10 bases between. The CDR3 sequence is 13 residues long. The germline CDR1 and CDR2 sequences are SGHTA and FQGNSA. The CDR3 reads CASSVGEHNEQFF. The CDR3 coding sequence is TGTGCCAGCAGCGTAGGCGAGCACAATGAGCAGTTCTTC.

This clonotype was counted between two and nine times. The chain couples TRBV10-3 to TRBJ2-7; TRBD1 matches 8 bases. After removal of 7 bases from V and 3 bases from J, the junction contained 8 bases not matched to a gene. Germline CDR1 ENHRY, CDR2 SYGVKD. The CDR3 is 14 amino acids. This chain's CDR3 is CAIMRDRSNYEQYF. In DNA, the CDR3 is TGTGCCATCATGAGGGACAGGTCAAACTACGAGCAGTACTTC.

The sample holds a few counts of this clonotype. This chain uses TRBV10-3 with TRBJ2-3, with a possible D match to TRBD1 (6 bases). The CDR3 runs to 13 residues. The germline CDR1 and CDR2 sequences are ENHRY and SYGVKD. V was shortened by 4 bases and J by 3 bases, with 8 bases between the two germline ends. The CDR3 coding sequence is TGTGCCATCAGTGCAGGGGAAACAGATACGCAGTATTTT. It encodes CAISAGETDTQYF.

This clonotype was found a few times. The chain employs TRBV3-1 and TRBJ2-3; D gene uncertain. In germline, CDR1 is LGHDT, CDR2 YNNKEL (reference sequence). Trimming left V 7 bases short and J 1 base short, with 18 bases between. This CDR3 comprises 16 residues. CDR3 nucleotides: TGTGCCAGCACAGATTCGGGCCGACGACGCACAGATACGCAGTATTTT. Translation: CASTDSGRRRTDTQYF.